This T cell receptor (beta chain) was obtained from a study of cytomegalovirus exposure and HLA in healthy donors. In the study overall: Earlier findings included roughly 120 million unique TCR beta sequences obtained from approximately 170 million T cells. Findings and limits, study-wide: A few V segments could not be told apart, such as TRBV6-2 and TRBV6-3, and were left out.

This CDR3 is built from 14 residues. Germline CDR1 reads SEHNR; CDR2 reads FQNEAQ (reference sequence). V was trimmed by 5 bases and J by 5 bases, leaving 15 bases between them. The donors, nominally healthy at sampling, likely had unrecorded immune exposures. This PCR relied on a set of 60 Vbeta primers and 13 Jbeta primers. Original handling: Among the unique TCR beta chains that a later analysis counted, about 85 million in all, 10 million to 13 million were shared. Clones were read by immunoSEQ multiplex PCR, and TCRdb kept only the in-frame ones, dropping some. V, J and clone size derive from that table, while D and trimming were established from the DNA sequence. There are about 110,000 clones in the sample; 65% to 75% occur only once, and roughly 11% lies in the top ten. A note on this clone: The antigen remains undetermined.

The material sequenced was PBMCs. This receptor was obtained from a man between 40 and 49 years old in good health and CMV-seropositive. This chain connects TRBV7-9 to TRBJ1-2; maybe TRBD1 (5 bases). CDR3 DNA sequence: TGTGCCAGCAGCCCCGGGACTGTCGTGTATGGCTACACCTTC. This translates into CASSPGTVVYGYTF.